The T cell receptor beta chain under discussion was sequenced for a study of spatial heterogeneity in lung cancer (dated by TCRdb to about 2019). Study-wide context: Beta-chain transcripts were consistently detected in greater numbers than alpha-chain transcripts, which likely reflects a higher abundance of beta-chain transcripts. In the raw uncorrected reads, each unique combination of TCR and UMI appeared on average more than ten times. The study quantitatively compared TCR alpha and beta repertoires across multiple tumor regions, matched nontumor lung and blood in non-small cell lung cancer. Both alpha and beta chains were TCR-sequenced in samples taken at surgery, namely 220 tumor regions, 62 to 65 matched nontumor lung samples and around 53 PBMC samples. Nonsynonymous mutation counts, determined by whole-exome sequencing of tumor tissue, were related to features of the TCR repertoire.

The library was obtained by 5' RACE. Sequenced on a NextSeq 500. In the TCR library protocol, a unique molecular identifier was attached to each TCR cDNA molecule so that PCR and sequencing errors could be corrected. The paper's processing steps were these. TCR identification, UMI-based error correction and CDR3 extraction were performed with Decombinator tools. TCRs above a frequency of 2 per 1,000, corresponding to the top 1% of the tumor frequency distribution, were defined as expanded. Renyi diversity was calculated using the R vegan package after each repertoire was subsampled 100 times to 5,000 TCRs. CDR3 similarity networks were built from amino acid triplet string-kernel similarity, connecting CDR3s with pairwise similarity above 0.82. In TCRdb, the public reads were trimmed at Q25 with fastp and aligned with MiXCR, with productive beta chains retained. Identical CDR3 proteins give one entry, which carries the most common genes and DNA. V and J calls and clone size were set by TCRdb, not the authors. The sample table holds roughly 8,200 distinct CDR3 sequences, of which 7% to 10% were seen once. The top ten constitute 25% to 30% of the sample.

For this clonotype: What antigen it recognizes has not been identified. Base qualities are not at hand, and no much larger clone is one base apart.

This specimen's time point label, per the study, means: sample taken at primary tumor resection. For TCR sequencing, whole RNA was extracted from tumor and nontumor lung tissue, or from cryopreserved PBMC samples, and no cell sorting was done. Donors were approximately 72 patients with early-stage, untreated non-small cell lung cancer from the lung TRACERx cohort. Only patients for whom sufficient RNA was available from at least two tumor regions were selected for TCR sequencing. Points the paper makes about the study in general: Ubiquitous expanded tumor TCRs were found in blood more often at tumor resection than at routine follow-up. Confirming at a functional level the hypothesis that regional TCRs recognize regional mutations was considered to require additional single-cell paired TCR alpha and beta sequencing.

Its CDR3 holds 15 amino acids, cysteine through phenylalanine. Only the CDR3 part of the read is kept: 45 bases, read in frame from the first base. V loses 2 bases at its end and J loses 3 bases; junction bases beyond the gene matches: 2. The V and J genes are TRBV12-3 or TRBV12-4 and TRBJ2-2, with 8 bases in between that match TRBD2. This receptor was identified in a female donor with early-stage non-small cell lung cancer. Sequencing used PBMCs, obtained at surgery. CDR3 loop: CASSLTGGYTGELFF. The sequenced DNA is TGTGCCAGCAGTTTAACGGGAGGGTACACCGGGGAGCTGTTTTTT.